One sample yielded the 13 T cell receptor beta chains listed below, sequenced in a study of response to subunit inactivated influenza vaccine (dated 2018 in TCRdb). The library relied on RT-PCR. Sequenced using an Illumina HiSeq 2500. TCRdb reprocessed the public reads (quality trimming at Q25 with fastp, clone calling with MiXCR) and kept in-frame beta chains. A single entry per CDR3 protein holds the most common genes and DNA from its merged rows. For this sample there are about 650,000 distinct CDR3 sequences; 15% to 18% appear just once. Of the sample, 11% falls within the top ten clones. Source: PBMCs from blood, taken less than 13 days after vaccination. These receptor sequences come from a man between 50 and 59 years old who received an inactivated influenza vaccine. Donor details come from another sample of the same person, matched by shared clones.

This clonotype has just a few counts. V gene TRBV18 combines with J gene TRBJ2-1; a possible D gene is TRBD1 (5 bases). V was pared by 1 base and J by 4 bases, with 11 bases between. Germline values: CDR1 KGHSH, CDR2 LQKENI. This CDR3 is built from 15 residues. CDR3 bases: TGTGCCAGCTCACCACTGGCACACAGGTACAATGAGCAGTTCTTC. Protein: CASSPLAHRYNEQFF.

This rearrangement joins TRBV4-3 to TRBJ1-4; D remains unclear. The CDR3 length is 16 residues. The germline V gene encodes CDR1 LGHNA and CDR2 YSLEER. The V and J ends lost 0 bases and 8 bases respectively, with 16 bases between them. CDR3 in DNA: TGCGCCAGCAGCCAAGAAACCGCGACTGGGCGAGAAAAACTGTTTTTT. It codes for CASSQETATGREKLFF.

This clonotype was picked up one time. One end of the junction does not line up with germline, which may come from a read error. DNA for the CDR3: TGTGCCAGCAGCGGCCACAGGGTAGATGGCAATCAGCCCAAGCATTTT. The encoded protein is CASSGHRVDGNQPKHF. The V gene is TRBV5-5, the J gene TRBJ1-5; possibly TRBD1 for D (6 bases). The CDR3 contains 16 residues. CDR1 SGHKS and CDR2 YYEKEE come from the germline V gene (reference sequence).

The CDR3 DNA reads as TGTGCCAGCAGCCAAGATCTCGGGCGAGATACGCAGTATTTT. It yields the protein CASSQDLGRDTQYF. The genes are TRBV14 and TRBJ2-3; D gene unclear. This CDR3 contains 14 residues. Germline values: CDR1 SGHDN, CDR2 FVKESK. The germline V and J ends were trimmed by 0 bases and 5 bases, with 9 bases remaining between them.

There are many counts of this clonotype. V usage is TRBV29-1 and J usage is TRBJ2-5, with 8 bases fitting TRBD1. Germline assignment: CDR1 SQVTM and CDR2 ANQGSEA. J gave up 5 bases and V 1 base, and 9 bases lay outside the gene matches. CDR3 length: 15 amino acids. CDR3 region: CSVEGDRTGRETQYF. Here the CDR3 DNA reads TGCAGCGTTGAAGGGGACCGGACAGGGCGCGAGACCCAGTACTTC.

This clonotype was picked up a small number of times. This rearrangement joins TRBV20-1 to TRBJ1-1; no clear D. The V gene's germline CDR1 is DFQATT and CDR2 SNEGSKA (reference sequence). Deletions cut 3 bases from V and 0 bases from J, with 11 bases between. The CDR3 length is 14 residues. CDR3 DNA: TGCAGTGCTAGTAAGGCCCTCATGAACACTGAAGCTTTCTTT. This encodes CSASKALMNTEAFF.

This clonotype was counted a few times. The CDR3 region is CASSSTPDRGYNEQFF. The CDR3 DNA reads as TGTGCCAGCAGCTCCACACCGGACAGGGGATACAATGAGCAGTTCTTC. The chain links TRBV7-8 to TRBJ2-1, with 9 nucleotides matching TRBD1. In germline, CDR1 is SGHVS, CDR2 FQNEAQ. This CDR3 region has 16 residues. V shed 4 bases, J shed 4 bases, and the junction held 8 bases outside the gene matches.

This chain uses TRBV30 with TRBJ2-5, with 9 bases lining up with TRBD2. CDR3 length: 15 amino acids. Trimming took 2 bases from V and 2 from J; bases not matched to a gene: 6. Germline CDR1 GTSNPN, CDR2 SVGIG (reference sequence). The CDR3 spells CAWSSTSGLQETQYF. The CDR3 nucleotides are TGTGCCTGGAGTTCTACTAGCGGGTTACAAGAGACCCAGTACTTC. Together with reference TRBV30 and TRBJ2-5, the CDR3 gives the full variable domain: SQTIHQWPATLVQPVGSPLSLECTVEGTSNPNLYWYRQAAGRGLQLLFYSVGIGQISSEVPQNLSASRPQDRQFILSSKKLLLSDSGFYLCAWSSTSGLQETQYFGPGTRLLVL.

This clonotype was counted ten times or more. One end of the junction varies from germline; a read error may be responsible. V and J are TRBV4-1 and TRBJ2-2, with no clear D. The CDR3 sequence is 13 residues long. Germline V lookup: CDR1 MGHRA, CDR2 YSYEKL. CDR3 region: CASSRVPTEELFF. DNA for the CDR3: TGCGCCAGCAGCCGCGTCCCCACCGAGGAGCTGTTTTTT.

This clonotype appeared a few times. The chain recombines TRBV2 with TRBJ2-7; a weak D match, TRBD1 (5 bases). The CDR3 sequence is 13 residues long. Trimming removed 1 base from V and 3 bases from J, with 7 bases in between. Germline CDR1 reads SNHLY; CDR2 reads FYNNEI. The CDR3 sequence is CASSEGGIYEQYF. For the CDR3, the DNA is TGTGCCAGCAGTGAAGGGGGCATCTACGAGCAGTACTTC.

The chain links TRBV29-1 to TRBJ1-5; D perhaps matches TRBD1 (6 bases). This CDR3 is built from 14 residues. V gave up 5 bases and J gave up 0 bases, with 11 bases separating them. Germline CDR1 reads SQVTM; CDR2 reads ANQGSEA. CDR3 protein: CSVRGAGSNQPQHF. CDR3 nucleotides: TGCAGCGTTCGGGGGGCAGGTAGCAATCAGCCCCAGCATTTT.

This clonotype was seen only a few times. V usage is TRBV6-1 and J usage is TRBJ1-4, with 7 nucleotides matching TRBD1. Per the germline V gene, CDR1 is MNHNS and CDR2 is SASEGT. This CDR3 contains 16 residues. V was clipped by 10 bases and J by 1 base; unmatched bases: 12. The CDR3 loop is CATKTGTAGTNEKLFF. For the CDR3, the DNA is TGTGCCACCAAAACCGGGACAGCAGGAACTAATGAAAAACTGTTTTTT.

This clonotype has ten or more counts. The chain uses TRBV3-1 and TRBJ2-5; D tentatively reads TRBD1 or TRBD2 (5 bases each). The CDR3 spans 13 residues. The V gene's germline CDR1 is LGHDT and CDR2 YNNKEL (reference sequence). Trimming pared 4 bases from V and 4 bases from J, leaving 10 bases between. Written as DNA, the CDR3 is TGTGCCAGCAGCCGATTTGGGGGAGAGACCCAGTACTTC. Its protein is CASSRFGGETQYF.